This is a list of T cell receptor beta chains from one sample in a study of shared clonotypes between healthy human individuals. Data came from immunoSEQ multiplex PCR; TCRdb stores just in-frame clones and leaves some out. Found here are roughly 570,000 clones, roughly 98% of them singletons; the top ten hold 0.3%. The specimen was naive CD8+ T cells sorted from blood. Receptors originate from a man between 25 and 39 years old in good health. The CDR3 runs from the conserved cysteine through the conserved F or W. D genes are given only for firm matches. Clone size, where shown, is once, few, many, or a class for clones that have expanded.

v_call	clone_size	d_call	j_call	cdr3_nt	cdr3_aa
TRBV29-1	-	-	TRBJ2-1	TGCAGCGTTCGGTCAGACGCTTTCAATGAGCAGTTCTTC	CSVRSDAFNEQFF
TRBV13	-	-	TRBJ2-1	TGTGCCAGCAGCCCGACCCGGCGCGAAGGGTACAATGAGCAGTTCTTC	CASSPTRREGYNEQFF
TRBV7-9	-	-	TRBJ2-2	TGTGCCGGGCGTGGCGACACCGGGGAGCTGTTTTTT	CAGRGDTGELFF
TRBV11-3	-	TRBD1	TRBJ2-1	TGTGCCAGCAGTCCGGGACAGGGGGCCCATGAGCAGTTCTTC	CASSPGQGAHEQFF
TRBV11-2	-	TRBD1	TRBJ2-5	TGTGCCAGCAGCCCAACACAGGACAGGGTTTTACGGCAAGAGACCCAGTACTTC	CASSPTQDRVLRQETQYF
TRBV9	-	TRBD2	TRBJ2-2	TGTGCCAGCACCGACCTAGCGGGACTGAACACCGGGGAGCTGTTTTTT	CASTDLAGLNTGELFF
TRBV7-8	-	-	TRBJ2-7	TGTGCCAGCAGCTTAGTAACCTACGAGCAGTACTTC	CASSLVTYEQYF
TRBV29-1	-	TRBD2	TRBJ2-1	TGCAGCGTAGAATACCCGACTAGCGGGAGTCACAATGAGCAGTTCTTC	CSVEYPTSGSHNEQFF
TRBV19	-	-	TRBJ2-3	TGTGCCAGTAGGGGAGGTAGGACAGGAGGCAATACGCAGTATTTT	CASRGGRTGGNTQYF
TRBV27	-	TRBD2	TRBJ2-7	TGTGCCAGCCAGCTAGCGGGAGGGCCGGGGTACGAGCAGTACTTC	CASQLAGGPGYEQYF
TRBV6-1	-	-	TRBJ1-5	TGTGCCAGCAGTGAACCTGGACCATGGGGCAATCAGCCCCAGCATTTT	CASSEPGPWGNQPQHF
TRBV4-1	-	-	TRBJ1-4	TGCGCCAGCAGCCATATCACTGGAGGATCGAATGAAAAACTGTTTTTT	CASSHITGGSNEKLFF
TRBV7-9	-	-	TRBJ2-7	TGTGCCAGCAGCTCTACCGGGGCGGGCTACTCCTACGAGCAGTACTTC	CASSSTGAGYSYEQYF
TRBV6-1	-	TRBD1	TRBJ2-7	TGTGCCAGCAGTGAGGGGTCTCCCGGGACAGGGTACGGCTCCTACGAGCAGTACTTC	CASSEGSPGTGYGSYEQYF
TRBV25-1	-	-	TRBJ2-5	TGTGCCAGCAGTGAATACGGGGAAGAGACCCAGTACTTC	CASSEYGEETQYF
TRBV6-1	-	-	TRBJ2-7	TGTGCCAGCATGTACACCTCCTACGAGCAGTACTTC	CASMYTSYEQYF
TRBV4-1	-	TRBD2	TRBJ2-1	TGCGCCAGCAGCCAACGACTAGCGGGAGGAATTGAGCAGTTCTTC	CASSQRLAGGIEQFF
TRBV7-8	-	-	TRBJ1-5	TGTGCCAGCAGCTTATATGGGTCTACTAGCAATCAGCCCCAGCATTTT	CASSLYGSTSNQPQHF
TRBV11-3	-	-	TRBJ2-1	TGTGCCAGCAGCTTGTCCCTCAACAATGAGCAGTTCTTC	CASSLSLNNEQFF
TRBV5-1	-	TRBD2	TRBJ2-3	TGCGCCAGCAGCTTGCTAGCGGCCCAAGATACGCAGTATTTT	CASSLLAAQDTQYF
TRBV4-2	-	-	TRBJ2-7	TGTGCCAGCAGCCATTCGATCAGTTACGAGCAGTACTTC	CASSHSISYEQYF
TRBV5-1	-	-	TRBJ2-3	TGCGCCAGCAGCTTGGCCCCCCCGACTGGATATGATAGCACAGATACGCAGTATTTT	CASSLAPPTGYDSTDTQYF
TRBV2	-	-	TRBJ2-7	TGTGCCAGCATGTGGGAGCAGTACTTC	CASMWEQYF
TRBV7-2	-	TRBD1	TRBJ2-2	TGTGCCAGCAGCGAACCGGGACAGGCGAACACCGGGGAGCTGTTTTTT	CASSEPGQANTGELFF
TRBV7-8	-	TRBD1	TRBJ1-2	TGTGCCAGCAGCTTGGGACAGGTTAACTATGGCTACACCTTC	CASSLGQVNYGYTF
TRBV29-1	-	-	TRBJ2-5	TGCAGCGCGGACCAAGAGACCCAGTACTTC	CSADQETQYF
TRBV15	-	-	TRBJ2-7	TGTGCCACCAGCCAACACAGATCCCCACTCTCCTACGAGCAGTACTTC	CATSQHRSPLSYEQYF
TRBV11-2	once	TRBD2	TRBJ2-3	TGTGCCAGCAGTTCGGTAGCGGGAGCCGCCCTAGGGGGCACAGATACGCAGTATTTT	CASSSVAGAALGGTDTQYF
TRBV7-9	-	-	TRBJ2-1	TGTGCCATACCCTTGGGGCTTAGCTCCTACAATGAGCAGTTCTTC	CAIPLGLSSYNEQFF
TRBV7-2	-	TRBD1	TRBJ1-2	TGTGCCAGCAGCTTAGCGACAGGGGACTATGGCTACACCTTC	CASSLATGDYGYTF
TRBV30	-	TRBD2	TRBJ2-7	TGTGCCTGGAGTCCTGGGGGGGGCTACGAGCAGTACTTC	CAWSPGGGYEQYF
TRBV7-9	-	-	TRBJ1-5	TGTGCCAGCAGCTTCGGTCGCGGGGCTGGGGGTCAGCCCCAGCATTTT	CASSFGRGAGGQPQHF
TRBV9	-	-	TRBJ2-7	TGTGCCAGCAGCTCCCTGGGCAGTAGCTCCTACGAGCAGTACTTC	CASSSLGSSSYEQYF
TRBV27	-	TRBD2	TRBJ2-7	TGTGCCAGCACAGGCTCGGGACTAGCAGACTACGAGCAGTACTTC	CASTGSGLADYEQYF
TRBV7-8	-	-	TRBJ2-7	TGTGCCAGCAGCTCACAATTCCCGGGACGGGCCTCCTACGAGCAGTACTTC	CASSSQFPGRASYEQYF
TRBV6-6	-	TRBD1	TRBJ2-7	TGTGCCAGCAGTTACTTGGGACAGGGTTCGGGAGAGCAGTACTTC	CASSYLGQGSGEQYF
TRBV7-2	-	-	TRBJ2-2	TGTGCCAGCAGCTCGGACTCAGTCGGGACCGGGGAGCTGTTTTTT	CASSSDSVGTGELFF
TRBV28	-	-	TRBJ2-7	TGTGCCAGCAGTTTAGCCATACGGCTCGGCCGGGGTCTGTACGAGCAGCACTTC	CASSLAIRLGRGLYEQHF
TRBV29-1	-	TRBD2	TRBJ2-7	TGCAGCGTTGAAGCCCTAACCGGGACTAGCGCGTACGAGCAGTACTTC	CSVEALTGTSAYEQYF
TRBV5-6	once	TRBD1	TRBJ1-1	TGTGCCAGCAGCTTGGTTGGGACAGGGTCCATGAACACTGAAGCTTTCTTT	CASSLVGTGSMNTEAFF
TRBV7-9	-	-	TRBJ2-1	TGTGCCAGCAGCTCCTCTTTGAATGAGCAGTTCTTC	CASSSSLNEQFF
TRBV29-1	once	-	TRBJ2-5	TGCAGCGTCCACACCGGGCAGGAGACCCAGTACTTC	CSVHTGQETQYF
TRBV28	-	TRBD1	TRBJ1-5	TGTGCCAGCAGTACCTCCAGGGGGCGTAACCAGCATTTT	CASSTSRGRNQHF
TRBV25-1	once	-	TRBJ2-7	TGTGCCAGCAGTGTGGGCAGTTCCTACGAGCAGTACTTC	CASSVGSSYEQYF
TRBV4-3	-	-	TRBJ1-5	TGCGCCAGCAGCCAAGATCCCATGCCCCCCGGTAGTCAGCCCCAGCATTTT	CASSQDPMPPGSQPQHF
TRBV4-1	-	TRBD1	TRBJ2-3	TGCGCCAGCAGCCAAGATCTGGGAACAGGGGTCTCTGATACGCAGTATTTT	CASSQDLGTGVSDTQYF
TRBV28	-	TRBD2	TRBJ2-1	TGTGCCAGCAGTTTAGTCCTAGCGGGATCTCACAATGAGCAGTTCTTC	CASSLVLAGSHNEQFF
TRBV27	-	TRBD1	TRBJ2-7	TGTGCCAGCAGTTTTGGGCCCGGGACAGGGGGCTCCGGGCAGTACTTC	CASSFGPGTGGSGQYF
TRBV5-1	-	TRBD1	TRBJ2-3	TGCGCCAGCAGCCCCGGGACAGGGGCAGATACGCAGTATTTT	CASSPGTGADTQYF
TRBV29-1	-	-	TRBJ1-2	TGCAGCGTTGAAGATCTCGAACACTTCGGGTCGTACACCTTC	CSVEDLEHFGSYTF
TRBV27	-	-	TRBJ2-7	TGTGCCAGCAGTACAAGGGACTCTAGCTCCTACGAGCAGTACTTC	CASSTRDSSSYEQYF
TRBV11-2	-	TRBD2	TRBJ2-5	TGTGCCAGCAGCTTAGGACTAGCGGGAATGGAGACCCAGTACTTC	CASSLGLAGMETQYF
TRBV19	-	-	TRBJ1-5	TGTGCCAGTAGTTTCGGGACCGGGGGAAATCAGCCCCAGCATTTT	CASSFGTGGNQPQHF
TRBV5-8	-	TRBD1	TRBJ1-5	TGTGCCAGCAGCGCCGGACAGGGCAACCAGCCCCAGCATTTT	CASSAGQGNQPQHF
TRBV29-1	-	TRBD2	TRBJ2-7	TGCAGCGTTTACACTAGCGGGAGGCCTTACGAGCAGTACTTC	CSVYTSGRPYEQYF
TRBV29-1	-	TRBD2	TRBJ2-1	TGCAGCGTTTCCGGGGGACTAGCGGGAGGGGGAGCCTACAATGAGCAGTTCTTC	CSVSGGLAGGGAYNEQFF
TRBV4-3	-	-	TRBJ2-5	TGCGCCAGCAGCCAAGATCCGCTAGAGACCCAGTACTTC	CASSQDPLETQYF
TRBV7-9	-	-	TRBJ1-5	TGTGCCAGCAGCGACACAGATGATAGCAATCAGCCCCAGCATTTT	CASSDTDDSNQPQHF
TRBV7-8	-	-	TRBJ1-1	TGTGCCAGCAGCTTAGTGGACAGATCCAACACTGAAGCTTTCTTT	CASSLVDRSNTEAFF